The next 3 T cell receptor beta chains were all read from a single sample in a study of siplizumab effects on memory and regulatory T cells. Measured with immunoSEQ multiplex PCR; TCRdb has only the in-frame clones, and not every one. The sample has some 99,000 clones, approximately 90% seen once; the top ten hold approximately 0.75%. Sequenced input: Tregs sorted from blood. The origin of the receptors is a human donor in good health.

Comment on this clone: This specimen includes other DNA sequences encoding the same CDR3. The rearrangement uses TRBV6-5 and TRBJ2-1; D uncertain. This CDR3 has 11 residues. The germline V gene has CDR1 MNHEY and CDR2 SVGAGI. With 3 bases removed from V and 8 bases from J, the gap between germline ends came to 5 bases. The CDR3 is CASSYRDEQFF. CDR3 DNA sequence: TGTGCCAGCAGTTATAGGGATGAGCAGTTCTTC.

The V gene is TRBV6-1, the J gene TRBJ2-3; 7 nucleotides line up with TRBD2. V was clipped by 1 base and J by 2 bases; unmatched bases: 6. Germline V gives CDR1 MNHNS, CDR2 SASEGT. CDR3 length: 16 amino acids. CDR3 sequence (DNA): TGTGCCAGCAGTGAAGGGTGGGGGGGGTCCACAGATACGCAGTATTTT. This codes for CASSEGWGGSTDTQYF.

V usage is TRBV6-4 and J usage is TRBJ2-1; TRBD2 matches 9 bases. The CDR3 sequence is 12 residues long. V gave up 2 bases and J gave up 14 bases; unmatched junction bases: 4. Germline lookup yields CDR1 MRHNA and CDR2 SNTAGT. In DNA form, the CDR3 reads TGTGCCAGCAGTGACATCGCGGGAGGGGAGTTCTTC. Protein product: CASSDIAGGEFF.